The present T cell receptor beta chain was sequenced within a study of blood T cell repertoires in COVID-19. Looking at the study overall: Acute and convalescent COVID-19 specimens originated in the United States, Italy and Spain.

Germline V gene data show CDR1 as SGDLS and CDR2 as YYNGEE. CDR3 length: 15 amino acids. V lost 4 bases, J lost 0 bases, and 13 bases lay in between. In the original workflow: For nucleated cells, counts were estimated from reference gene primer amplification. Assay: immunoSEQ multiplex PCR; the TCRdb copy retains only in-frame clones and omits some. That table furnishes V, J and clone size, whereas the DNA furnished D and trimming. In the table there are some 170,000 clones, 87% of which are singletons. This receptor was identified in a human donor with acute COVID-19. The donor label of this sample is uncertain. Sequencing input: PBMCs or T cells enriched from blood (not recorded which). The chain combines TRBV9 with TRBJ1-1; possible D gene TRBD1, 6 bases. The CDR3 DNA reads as TGTGCCAGCAGCTCCCAAGGGGGTTTGAACACTGAAGCTTTCTTT. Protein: CASSSQGGLNTEAFF.